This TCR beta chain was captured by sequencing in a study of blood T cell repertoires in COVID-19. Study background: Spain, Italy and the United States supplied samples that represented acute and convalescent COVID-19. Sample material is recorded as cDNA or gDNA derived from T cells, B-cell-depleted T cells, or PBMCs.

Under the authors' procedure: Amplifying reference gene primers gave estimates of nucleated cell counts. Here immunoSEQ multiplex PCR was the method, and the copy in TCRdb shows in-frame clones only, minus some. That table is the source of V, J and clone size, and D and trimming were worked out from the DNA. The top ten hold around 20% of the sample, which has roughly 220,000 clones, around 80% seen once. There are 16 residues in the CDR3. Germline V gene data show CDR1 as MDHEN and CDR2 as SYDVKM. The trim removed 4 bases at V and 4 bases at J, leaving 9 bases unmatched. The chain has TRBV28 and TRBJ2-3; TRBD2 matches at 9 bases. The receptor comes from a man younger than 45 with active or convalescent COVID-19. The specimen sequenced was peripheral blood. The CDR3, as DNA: TGTGCCAGCAGTTGGGGGCCTAGCGGGAAATCAGATACGCAGTATTTT. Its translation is CASSWGPSGKSDTQYF.